This paragraph reports one T cell receptor (beta chain). Which antigen it targets is not known. No quality values exist for individual bases; no much larger clone is one base distant. The data were taken from a study of blood T cell repertoires in COVID-19 (dated by TCRdb to about 2020). Context from the whole study: Collaborator samples came from the United States, Italy and Spain and covered acute and convalescent phases of COVID-19. The prospective study material was composed of cDNA or gDNA derived from T cells, B-cell-depleted T cells, or PBMCs. Subjects who had been exposed to COVID-19, were actively infected with it, or had recovered from it provided the deeply sampled blood TCRbeta repertoires that made up the dataset. The repertoires were released in a freely available public database meant as a resource for research on the immune response to SARS-CoV-2. Samples came from the ongoing ImmuneRACE study (first 160 participants) plus 1,254 subjects from 6 global collaborators. Sample metadata almost always included a de-identified subject ID, COVID-19 status, age in years and sex. Where HLA class I and class II types were available, the types were taken from metadata supplied by the sample provider, not from assay-based typing. Findings and caveats that apply to the study as a whole: How much clinical and demographic metadata was included differed by source and by participant, and the metadata was provided uncurated.

TCRbeta CDR3 regions were amplified from genomic DNA using the immunoSEQ Assay, a bias-controlled multiplex PCR. On the authors' methods: Within the assay, amplification of reference gene primers was used to estimate how many nucleated cells each sample contained. To quantify the absolute abundance of each unique TCRbeta CDR3 rearrangement, sequence reads were collapsed and filtered. For each sample, productive Simpson clonality was calculated by taking the square root of Simpson's diversity index across productive rearrangements. TCRdb carries this immuneACCESS record with in-frame sequences only. Its versions omit some clonotypes, under half of them owing to an unresolved V gene in the studies checked, with the rest unexplained. The V and J calls and clone size are taken from that table; D and trimming were inferred from the DNA. In all, the sample holds approximately 150,000 clones, and more than 75% of those were seen once. The top ten hold just over 2.5% of the sample.

From the germline V gene, CDR1 is SQVTM and CDR2 is ANQGSEA. There are 18 amino acids in the CDR3, from cysteine to phenylalanine inclusive. Only the CDR3 DNA is retained, 54 bases long and in frame from the first base. Ends trimmed: V by 4 bases, J by 3 bases; bases unmatched to a gene: 15. In Seattle, one collaborating source enrolled patients while the infection was active and tracked those patients longitudinally over the course of disease. Whole blood was collected in K2EDTA tubes by collaborating institutions according to the institutions' own protocols. For TCRbeta analysis, collaborator samples were shipped as frozen whole blood, as isolated PBMCs, or as DNA extracted from either sample type.

This sequence uses TRBV29-1 and TRBJ2-3; 11 bases in the middle match TRBD2. The source of this sequence is a woman of 80 years or more with COVID-19, enrolled during active disease. The material sequenced was peripheral blood. DNA sequence: TGCAGCGTTGGGCCTTTAGCGGGAGGGCCGGTAGGAACAGATACGCAGTATTTT. Translation gives CSVGPLAGGPVGTDTQYF.